This T cell receptor (beta chain) was retrieved from a study of a mutant IDH1 vaccine in newly diagnosed glioma. Study as a whole: The initiation of vaccination occurred 4-6 weeks after radiotherapy alone, or with temozolomide cycles. Week 35 held visit V12, while week 47 held visit V13.

Worth noting for this clone: Its antigen is unidentified.

The CDR3 covers 16 residues. The germline V gene has CDR1 SGHNT and CDR2 YYREEE (reference sequence). After removal of 4 bases from V and 4 bases from J, the junction contained 10 bases not matched to a gene. Whole-study results and caveats: Pseudoprogression seemed unrelated to changes in top peripheral T cell clonotypes.

Time point specified: week 35, safety follow-up. All doses held 300 ug of mutant IDH1 20-mer peptide, with topical imiquimod. Across weeks 1, 3, 5, 7, 11, 15, 19 and 23, patients received a vaccination each time, eight in all. Measured with immunoSEQ multiplex PCR; TCRdb has only the in-frame clones, and not every one. This table holds about 27,000 clones, around three quarters found once. V gene TRBV5-4 combines with J gene TRBJ2-5; 10 nucleotides agree with TRBD2. Sequenced here: PBMCs, sampled from a glioma patient whose treatment included an IDH1 peptide vaccine. This TCR was sampled from a man aged 50 to 60 with glioma. For the CDR3, the DNA is TGTGCCAGCAGCCCAAAAACAGCGGGAGGGCCAGAGACCCAGTACTTC. Translating gives CASSPKTAGGPETQYF.